This T cell receptor beta chain was recovered during a study of cytomegalovirus exposure and HLA in healthy donors. The study ran its PCR with 60 Vbeta and 13 Jbeta primers. Data came from immunoSEQ multiplex PCR; TCRdb stores just in-frame clones and leaves some out. The table shows 200,000 to 300,000 clones, with more than 75% occurring only once. Germline V gene data show CDR1 as ENHRY and CDR2 as SYGVKD. CDR3 size: 14 residues. The clonotype originates from a woman aged 40 to 50 in good health and CMV-seropositive. The V call is TRBV10-3, the J call TRBJ2-5; 9 bases map to TRBD1. The end of the DNA fits TRBJ2-7 better, so the J call may be wrong. Sequenced sample: PBMCs. The DNA of the CDR3 is TGTGCCATACCTACCGGGACAGGGTGCTACGAGCAGTACTTC. Translating gives CAIPTGTGCYEQYF.